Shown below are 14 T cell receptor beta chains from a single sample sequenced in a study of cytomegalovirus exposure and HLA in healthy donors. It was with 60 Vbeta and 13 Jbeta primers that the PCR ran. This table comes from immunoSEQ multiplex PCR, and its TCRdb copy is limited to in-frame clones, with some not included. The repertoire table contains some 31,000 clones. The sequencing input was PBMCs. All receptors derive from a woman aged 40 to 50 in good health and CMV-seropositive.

The CDR3: CASSESWANQPQHF. CDR3 nucleotides: TGTGCCAGCAGTGAATCGTGGGCCAATCAGCCCCAGCATTTT. The J gene is TRBJ1-5, the V gene TRBV25-1; D gene ambiguous. Per germline, CDR1 MGHDK and CDR2 SYGVNS. This CDR3 comprises 14 residues. Trimming left V 1 base short and J 3 bases short, with 7 bases between.

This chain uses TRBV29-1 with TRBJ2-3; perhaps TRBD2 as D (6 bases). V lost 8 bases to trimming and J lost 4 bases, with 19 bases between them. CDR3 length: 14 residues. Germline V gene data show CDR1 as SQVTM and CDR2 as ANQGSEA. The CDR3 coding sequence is TGCAGCAACACCCCAATTGCTAGCGCAGATACGCAGTATTTT. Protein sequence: CSNTPIASADTQYF.

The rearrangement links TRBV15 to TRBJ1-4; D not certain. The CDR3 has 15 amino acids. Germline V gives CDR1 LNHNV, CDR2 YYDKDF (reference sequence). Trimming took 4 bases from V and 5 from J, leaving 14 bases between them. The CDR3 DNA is TGTGCCACCAGCATCTCGCGCGTAACGAATGAAAAACTGTTTTTT. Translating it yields CATSISRVTNEKLFF.

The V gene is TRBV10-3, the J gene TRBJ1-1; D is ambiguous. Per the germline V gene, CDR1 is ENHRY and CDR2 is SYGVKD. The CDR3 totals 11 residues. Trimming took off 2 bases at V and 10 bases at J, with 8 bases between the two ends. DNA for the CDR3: TGTGCCATCAGTGAGGGGCCCCGAGCTTTCTTT. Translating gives CAISEGPRAFF.

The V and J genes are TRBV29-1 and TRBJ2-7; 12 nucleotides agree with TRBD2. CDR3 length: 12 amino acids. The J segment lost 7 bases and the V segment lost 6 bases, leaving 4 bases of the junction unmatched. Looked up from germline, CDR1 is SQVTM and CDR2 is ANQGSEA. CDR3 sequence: CSVTSGSGEQYF. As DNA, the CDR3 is TGCAGCGTGACTAGCGGGAGTGGAGAGCAGTACTTC.

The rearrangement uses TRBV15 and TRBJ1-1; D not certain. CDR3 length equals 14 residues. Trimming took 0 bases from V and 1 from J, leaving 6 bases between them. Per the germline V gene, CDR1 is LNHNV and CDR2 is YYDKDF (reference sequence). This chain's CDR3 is CATSRDQENTEAFF. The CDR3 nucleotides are TGTGCCACCAGCAGAGATCAGGAGAACACTGAAGCTTTCTTT.

The CDR3 reads CASSHSTGVNGYTF. DNA of the CDR3: TGCGCCAGCAGCCATTCGACAGGGGTCAATGGCTACACCTTC. The chain carries TRBV4-1 and TRBJ1-2; 8 bases map to TRBD1. Germline V gene data show CDR1 as MGHRA and CDR2 as YSYEKL. V dropped 3 bases and J dropped 6; count of bases not matched to a gene: 6. The CDR3 runs to 14 residues.

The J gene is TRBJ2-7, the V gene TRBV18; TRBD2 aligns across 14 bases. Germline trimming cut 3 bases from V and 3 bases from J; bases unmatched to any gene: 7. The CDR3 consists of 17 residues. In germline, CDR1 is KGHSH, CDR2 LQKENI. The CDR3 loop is CASSPQPGLAGDYEQYF. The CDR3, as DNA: TGTGCCAGCTCACCGCAGCCGGGACTAGCGGGAGACTACGAGCAGTACTTC.

The DNA of the CDR3 is TGTGCTAGTGGTTTGCTAGCGGGGCTGGTCGCGGCCCAGTACTTC. Translating gives CASGLLAGLVAAQYF. The chain carries TRBV12-5 and TRBJ2-5; 9 positions match TRBD2. Germline values: CDR1 LGHNT, CDR2 FRNRAP. After removal of 2 bases from V and 9 bases from J, the junction contained 10 bases not matched to a gene. This CDR3 spans 15 amino acids.

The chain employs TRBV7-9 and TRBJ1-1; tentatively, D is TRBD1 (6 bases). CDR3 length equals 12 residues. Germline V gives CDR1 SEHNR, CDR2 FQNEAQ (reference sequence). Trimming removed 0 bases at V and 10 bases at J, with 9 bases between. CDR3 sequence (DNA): TGTGCCAGCAGCTTAGCGGACAGCTCAGCTTTCTTT. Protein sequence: CASSLADSSAFF.

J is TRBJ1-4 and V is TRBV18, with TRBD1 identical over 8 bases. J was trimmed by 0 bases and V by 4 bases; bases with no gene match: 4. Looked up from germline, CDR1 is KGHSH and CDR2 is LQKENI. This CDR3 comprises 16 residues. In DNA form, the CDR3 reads TGTGCCAGCTCACAGGGACAGGCGACAACTAATGAAAAACTGTTTTTT. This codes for CASSQGQATTNEKLFF.

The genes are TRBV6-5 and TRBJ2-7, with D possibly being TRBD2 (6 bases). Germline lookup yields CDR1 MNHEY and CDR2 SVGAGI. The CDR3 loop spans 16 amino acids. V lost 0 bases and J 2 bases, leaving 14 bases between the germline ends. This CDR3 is CASSYSGGGGAYEQYF. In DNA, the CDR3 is TGTGCCAGCAGTTACTCGGGAGGAGGAGGGGCCTACGAGCAGTACTTC.

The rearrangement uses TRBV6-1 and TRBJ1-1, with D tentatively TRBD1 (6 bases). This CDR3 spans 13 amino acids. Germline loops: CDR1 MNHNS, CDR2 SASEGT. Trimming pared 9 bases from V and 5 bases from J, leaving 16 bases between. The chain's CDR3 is CASAGGLTTEAFF. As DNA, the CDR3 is TGTGCCAGTGCTGGGGGCCTAACTACTGAAGCTTTCTTT.

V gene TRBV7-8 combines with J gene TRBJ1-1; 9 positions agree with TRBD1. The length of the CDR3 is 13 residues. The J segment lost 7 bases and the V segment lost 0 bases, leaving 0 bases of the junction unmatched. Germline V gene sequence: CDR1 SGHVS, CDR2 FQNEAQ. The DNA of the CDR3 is TGTGCCAGCAGCTTAGCGGGACAGGGTGAAGCTTTCTTT. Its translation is CASSLAGQGEAFF.